This TCR beta chain emerged from a study of shared clonotypes between healthy human individuals. Study-level information: In total, the donors were a couple of women and a few men aged 18 to 49.

J lost 3 bases, V lost 2 bases, and 13 bases had no gene match. Germline CDR1 is ENHRY and CDR2 is SYGVKD. CDR3 length equals 17 residues. The protocol was immunoSEQ multiplex PCR, while the TCRdb copy is restricted to in-frame clones and leaves out a portion. The sample shows 2 million to 2.5 million clones, approximately 96% of them seen only once. The sequencing input was naive CD4+ T cells sorted from blood. Documented subset: CD45RA+ positively selected. The TCR was taken from a man aged 18 to 30 in good health. The chain carries TRBV10-3 and TRBJ2-7, with 7 nucleotides matching TRBD2. Written as DNA, the CDR3 is TGTGCCATCAGTGAGGCATCCTTAGCGGGTTCGATCTACGAGCAGTACTTC. Translating gives CAISEASLAGSIYEQYF.